These T cell receptor beta chains were read from a single sample in a study of CD8+CD57+ T cells in acquired aplastic anemia. TCRdb itself ran the reads through MiXCR, one entry per CDR3 protein. This sample yields approximately 300,000 distinct CDR3 sequences, of which 56% are seen a single time; 1% to 1.5% belongs to the top ten. The sequencing sample was made of sorted CD4+, CD8+, or CD8+CD57+ T cells (not recorded which) from PBMCs. All receptors come from a human donor with aplastic anemia. Each CDR3 is given with its conserved first and last residue. Each record gives: V gene, CDR3 protein.

>TRBV7-2
CASSFVAGEAYEQYF
>TRBV7-9
CASRSSGRQYGYTF
>TRBV29-1
CSVRVSSTDTQYF
>TRBV29-1
CSALAWTEAFF
>TRBV7-9
CASSFGGRAQYF
>TRBV20-1
CSAAGDRRVYGYTF
>TRBV7-9
CATSGSGRDYGYTF
>TRBV20-1
CSARDPASNQPQHF
>TRBV5-6
CASSLDGHSTDTQYF
>TRBV7-8
CASSPQAVNEQFF
>TRBV5-1
CASSAAGGGYEQYF
>TRBV19
CASGQLLAGGREQYF
>TRBV5-1
CASSLGTGGFEQYF
>TRBV20-1
CSATTGKLGQPQHF
>TRBV19
CATMGYGYTF
>TRBV24-1
CATSDLGAGASLETQYF